The 24 T cell receptor beta chains below were found in one sample sequenced in a study of cytomegalovirus exposure and HLA in healthy donors. PCR employed 60 Vbeta and 13 Jbeta primers. Libraries were prepared by immunoSEQ multiplex PCR; TCRdb keeps only in-frame clonotypes and omits some of them. The sample carries roughly 190,000 clones, roughly three quarters recorded once. The sample taken for sequencing was PBMCs. Source of these receptors: a woman aged 50 to 60 in good health and CMV-seronegative.

This chain connects TRBV7-2 to TRBJ1-2; D remains ambiguous. The CDR3 spans 15 residues. CDR1 is SGHTA, CDR2 FQGNSA, per germline. V was clipped by 5 bases and J by 0 bases, with 13 bases between them. The CDR3 DNA reads TGTGCCAGCAGCAAAGTGGTAGGAGCTAACTATGGCTACACCTTC. The encoded protein is CASSKVVGANYGYTF.

In its sample, this clone was seen a few times. This chain links TRBV7-2 with TRBJ1-1; 9 bases are a match to TRBD1. Germline V lookup: CDR1 SGHTA, CDR2 FQGNSA. Trimming took 1 base from V and 8 from J; bases not matched to a gene: 11. CDR3 length: 16 amino acids. The CDR3 is CASSLGGTGKGKEAFF. The CDR3 DNA reads TGTGCCAGCAGCTTAGGTGGGACAGGGAAAGGGAAAGAAGCTTTCTTT.

This chain links TRBV7-2 with TRBJ1-3; D remains ambiguous. The CDR3 extends over 14 amino acids. Germline CDR1 SGHTA, CDR2 FQGNSA. V was clipped by 6 bases and J by 1 base, with 10 bases between them. The CDR3 region has the DNA TGTGCCAGCAGGCTGACACAATCTGGAAACACCATATATTTT. Translation: CASRLTQSGNTIYF.

The rearrangement uses TRBV27 and TRBJ2-5; 14 nucleotides align to TRBD2. The better agreement between TRBJ2-7 and the DNA end casts doubt on the J call. This CDR3 region has 15 residues. Germline CDR1 is MNHEY and CDR2 is SMNVEV (reference sequence). CDR3 amino acids: CASSVGTSGSIEQYF. CDR3 sequence (DNA): TGTGCCAGCAGTGTCGGGACTAGCGGGAGTATCGAGCAGTACTTC.

V is TRBV2 and J is TRBJ1-2, with D hard to call. The CDR3 sequence is 13 residues long. Germline V gene data show CDR1 as SNHLY and CDR2 as FYNNEI. V was trimmed by 3 bases and J by 13 bases, leaving 18 bases between them. The CDR3 sequence: CASSEEARTTRTF. In nucleotides, the CDR3 is TGTGCCAGCAGTGAGGAGGCAAGGACCACGCGCACCTTC.

This chain connects TRBV7-2 to TRBJ1-5; 7 positions agree with TRBD1. Germline V gene lookup returns CDR1 SGHTA and CDR2 FQGNSA. The trim removed 3 bases at V and 6 bases at J, leaving 8 bases unmatched. CDR3 size: 15 residues. CDR3 sequence (DNA): TGTGCCAGCAGCTTCCGGACAGGCCAGGTTCAGCCCCAGCATTTT. It yields the protein CASSFRTGQVQPQHF.

The genes are TRBV19 and TRBJ1-1; 8 positions agree with TRBD1. V dropped 4 bases and J dropped 0; count of bases not matched to a gene: 10. Looked up from germline, CDR1 is LNHDA and CDR2 is SQIVND (reference sequence). This CDR3 has 17 amino acids. CDR3 in amino acids: CASSTPNRGILNTEAFF. The CDR3 DNA sequence: TGTGCCAGTAGTACCCCGAACAGGGGGATTCTGAACACTGAAGCTTTCTTT.

The chain joins TRBV28 to TRBJ1-6, with a possible D match to TRBD1 (5 bases). Germline CDR1 is MDHEN and CDR2 is SYDVKM. V dropped 4 bases and J dropped 6 bases, with 13 bases sitting between them. CDR3 length: 15 residues. The CDR3 sequence: CASSWGGTLNSPLHF. The CDR3 DNA sequence: TGTGCCAGCAGTTGGGGGGGAACTCTTAATTCACCCCTCCACTTT. The variable domain in full, completed from reference TRBV28 and TRBJ1-6, reads DVKVTQSSRYLVKRTGEKVFLECVQDMDHENMFWYRQDPGLGLRLIYFSYDVKMKEKGDIPEGYSVSREKKERFSLILESASTNQTSMYLCASSWGGTLNSPLHFGNGTRLTVT.

In this sample, this clone turned up a few times. The J gene is TRBJ1-5, the V gene TRBV30, with D perhaps matching TRBD1 (5 bases). V dropped 1 base and J dropped 4 bases, with 17 bases sitting between them. The CDR3 runs to 16 residues. Per the germline V gene, CDR1 is GTSNPN and CDR2 is SVGIG (reference sequence). This CDR3 reads CAWSGGGAGLNQPQHF. The CDR3 DNA reads TGTGCCTGGAGTGGCGGTGGGGCAGGGCTGAATCAGCCCCAGCATTTT.

The chain uses TRBV9 and TRBJ2-1, with 8 bases identical to TRBD1. V was pared by 4 bases and J by 1 base, with 4 bases of the junction left unmatched. The CDR3 is made up of 15 amino acids. Germline-derived CDR1 and CDR2 are SGDLS and YYNGEE. CDR3 DNA sequence: TGTGCCAGCAGCCCGACAGGGGATTCCTACAATGAGCAGTTCTTC. Its translation: CASSPTGDSYNEQFF. The whole variable domain, remainder taken from reference TRBV9 and TRBJ2-1, is DSGVTQTPKHLITATGQRVTLRCSPRSGDLSVYWYQQSLDQGLQFLIQYYNGEERAKGNILERFSAQQFPDLHSELNLSSLELGDSALYFCASSPTGDSYNEQFFGPGTRLTVL.

This clone was found once. The chain couples TRBV19 to TRBJ1-1, with a tentative D call TRBD1 (5 bases). Germline CDR1 is LNHDA and CDR2 is SQIVND (reference sequence). The length of the CDR3 is 16 residues. V lost 7 bases, J lost 5 bases, and 23 bases lay in between. The CDR3 is CASNPLSAGTWTEAFF. In DNA, the CDR3 is TGTGCCAGTAATCCCTTATCGGCAGGGACTTGGACTGAAGCTTTCTTT.

This clone has only a few counts. The chain employs TRBV29-1 and TRBJ2-1; tentative D call: TRBD2 (5 bases). V lost 3 bases and J lost 10, with 16 bases in between. This CDR3 spans 13 amino acids. The germline CDR1 and CDR2 sequences are SQVTM and ANQGSEA. The CDR3 loop reads CSVDPGRLNEQFF. The CDR3 DNA follows: TGCAGCGTTGATCCGGGGAGATTAAACGAGCAGTTCTTC.

The CDR3 is CASSLLAGVGYEQYF. The CDR3 region has the DNA TGTGCCAGTAGTCTACTAGCGGGAGTAGGCTACGAGCAGTACTTC. The chain combines TRBV19 with TRBJ2-7; 11 nucleotides align to TRBD2. CDR1 LNHDA and CDR2 SQIVND come from the germline V gene (reference sequence). With V trimmed by 5 bases and J by 3 bases, 6 bases remained unmatched. This CDR3 comprises 15 residues.

V gene TRBV6-1 combines with J gene TRBJ1-3; D might be TRBD1 (5 bases). Trimming stripped 4 bases from V and 2 bases from J, with 21 bases between. The CDR3 has 18 amino acids. The germline gives CDR1 MNHNS, CDR2 SASEGT. CDR3 sequence reads: CASSGGPRGSLAGNTIYF. CDR3 coding DNA: TGTGCCAGCAGTGGGGGCCCCCGCGGAAGTCTGGCTGGAAACACCATATATTTT.

The chain has TRBV4-3 and TRBJ2-2; D perhaps matches TRBD1 (5 bases). Germline loops: CDR1 LGHNA, CDR2 YSLEER. This CDR3 region has 16 residues. With 3 bases removed from V and 0 bases from J, the gap between germline ends came to 11 bases. CDR3 nucleotides: TGCGCCAGCAGCCAGGCTGACAGAGCGAACACCGGGGAGCTGTTTTTT. Translation gives CASSQADRANTGELFF.

This chain links TRBV15 with TRBJ1-2; 8 bases map to TRBD1. Unmatched junction bases numbered 15, after V lost 5 bases and J lost 7 bases. Germline loops: CDR1 LNHNV, CDR2 YYDKDF (reference sequence). The CDR3 loop spans 16 amino acids. CDR3 sequence reads: CATSRRNPTGGGGYTF. In DNA form, the CDR3 reads TGTGCCACCAGCCGTCGCAACCCTACAGGGGGGGGTGGCTACACCTTC.

A few counts support this clone. The chain employs TRBV19 and TRBJ1-2; possibly TRBD1 for D (5 bases). CDR3 length equals 16 residues. V was trimmed by 5 bases and J by 0 bases, leaving 16 bases between them. Germline-derived CDR1 and CDR2 are LNHDA and SQIVND (reference sequence). The CDR3 region has the DNA TGTGCCAGTAGTGGGGCTTCCTGGAATGCTAACTATGGCTACACCTTC. It yields the protein CASSGASWNANYGYTF.

The chain employs TRBV18 and TRBJ2-7, with 8 bases aligning to TRBD2. The CDR3 length is 14 residues. After removal of 2 bases from V and 5 bases from J, the junction contained 5 bases not matched to a gene. The V gene's germline CDR1 is KGHSH and CDR2 LQKENI. The CDR3 loop is CASSPKAGGNEQYF. The CDR3 region has the DNA TGTGCCAGCTCACCAAAGGCGGGAGGAAACGAGCAGTACTTC.

This chain joins TRBV7-2 and TRBJ1-5; no clear D. Trimming removed 5 bases at V and 0 bases at J, with 11 bases between. This CDR3 has 15 residues. Germline CDR1 reads SGHTA; CDR2 reads FQGNSA. As DNA, the CDR3 is TGTGCCAGCAGCCTCCTGACTGATAGCAATCAGCCCCAGCATTTT. It is translated as CASSLLTDSNQPQHF.

The chain employs TRBV15 and TRBJ1-1; 8 bases align to TRBD1. The germline CDR1 and CDR2 sequences are LNHNV and YYDKDF (reference sequence). Germline trimming cut 0 bases from V and 10 bases from J; bases unmatched to any gene: 10. The CDR3 covers 15 residues. CDR3 sequence reads: CATSRDRGQGATAFF. In DNA, the CDR3 is TGTGCCACCAGCAGAGATCGGGGGCAGGGGGCAACAGCTTTCTTT. Based on the CDR3 plus reference TRBV15 and TRBJ1-1, the full variable domain is DAMVIQNPRYQVTQFGKPVTLSCSQTLNHNVMYWYQQKSSQAPKLLFHYYDKDFNNEADTPDNFQSRRPNTSFCFLDIRSPGLGDTAMYLCATSRDRGQGATAFFGQGTRLTVV.

V and J are TRBV10-3 and TRBJ1-5; a possible D gene is TRBD1 (5 bases). The CDR3 runs to 14 residues. V was clipped by 0 bases and J by 4 bases, with 7 bases between them. CDR1 is ENHRY and CDR2 is SYGVKD in the germline V gene. The CDR3 DNA reads TGTGCCATCAGTGAGTCCCAGGGAAATCAGCCCCAGCATTTT. Amino acid sequence: CAISESQGNQPQHF.

The V gene is TRBV14, the J gene TRBJ2-6; D gene uncertain. The CDR3 runs 17 residues. The germline V gene has CDR1 SGHDN and CDR2 FVKESK. V was clipped by 6 bases and J by 0 bases, with 15 bases between them. The chain's CDR3 is CASRLSRPGSGANVLTF. CDR3 sequence (DNA): TGTGCCAGCAGGCTTTCTAGGCCGGGCTCTGGGGCCAACGTCCTGACTTTC.

V and J are TRBV18 and TRBJ1-5, with TRBD1 identical over 7 bases. With V trimmed by 6 bases and J by 4 bases, 12 bases remained unmatched. The CDR3 has 16 amino acids. Per germline, CDR1 KGHSH and CDR2 LQKENI. The CDR3 protein is CASSSSVGQVNQPQHF. CDR3 DNA sequence: TGTGCCAGCTCCAGTAGTGTTGGACAGGTAAATCAGCCCCAGCATTTT.

This sequence joins TRBV27 and TRBJ2-1; the match to TRBD2 covers 11 bases. The CDR3 has 16 residues. In germline, CDR1 is MNHEY, CDR2 SMNVEV (reference sequence). The ends lost 5 bases at V and 7 bases at J; junction bases unmatched: 10. CDR3 in amino acids: CASSGTGTSGRNEQFF. The CDR3 nucleotides read TGTGCCAGCAGTGGGACAGGGACTAGCGGCCGGAATGAGCAGTTCTTC.